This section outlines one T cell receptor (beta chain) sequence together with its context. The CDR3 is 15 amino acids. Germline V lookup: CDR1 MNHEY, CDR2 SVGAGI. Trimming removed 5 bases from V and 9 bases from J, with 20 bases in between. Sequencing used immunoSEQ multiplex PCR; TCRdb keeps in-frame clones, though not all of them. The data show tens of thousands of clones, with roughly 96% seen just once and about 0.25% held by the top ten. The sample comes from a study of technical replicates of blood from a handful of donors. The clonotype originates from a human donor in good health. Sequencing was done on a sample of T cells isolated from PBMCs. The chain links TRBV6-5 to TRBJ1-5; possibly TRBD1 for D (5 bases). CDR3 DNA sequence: TGTGCCAGCAGTCGCCTTGGGGGGTCAGAGGGGCCCCAGCATTTT. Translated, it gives CASSRLGGSEGPQHF.